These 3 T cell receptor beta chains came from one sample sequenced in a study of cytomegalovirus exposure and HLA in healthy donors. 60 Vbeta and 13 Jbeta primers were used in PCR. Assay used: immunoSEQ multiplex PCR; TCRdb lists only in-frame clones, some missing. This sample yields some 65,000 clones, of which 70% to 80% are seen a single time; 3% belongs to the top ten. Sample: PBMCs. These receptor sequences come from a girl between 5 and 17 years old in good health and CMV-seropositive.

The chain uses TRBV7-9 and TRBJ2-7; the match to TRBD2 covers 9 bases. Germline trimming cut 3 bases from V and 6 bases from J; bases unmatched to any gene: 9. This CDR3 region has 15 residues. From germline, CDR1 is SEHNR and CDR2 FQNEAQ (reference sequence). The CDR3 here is CASSFLGLALGEQYF. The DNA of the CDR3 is TGTGCCAGCAGCTTTCTGGGACTAGCTTTGGGCGAGCAGTACTTC.

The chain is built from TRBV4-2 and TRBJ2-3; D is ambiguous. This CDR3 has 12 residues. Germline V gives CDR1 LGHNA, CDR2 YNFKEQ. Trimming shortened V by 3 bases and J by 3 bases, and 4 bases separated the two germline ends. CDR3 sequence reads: CASSHGTDTQYF. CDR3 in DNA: TGTGCCAGCAGCCACGGGACAGATACGCAGTATTTT.

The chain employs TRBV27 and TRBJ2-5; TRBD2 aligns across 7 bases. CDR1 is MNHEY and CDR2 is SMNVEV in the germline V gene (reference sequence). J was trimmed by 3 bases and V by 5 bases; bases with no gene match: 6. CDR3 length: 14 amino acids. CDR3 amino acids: CASSLGGGKETQYF. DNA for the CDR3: TGTGCCAGCAGTCTCGGGGGAGGGAAAGAGACCCAGTACTTC.